Sequencing of this T cell receptor (beta chain) was carried out in a study of cytomegalovirus exposure and HLA in healthy donors. Study information: As released early, the data held some 80 million unique TCRs from HLA-typed donors.

PCR primers comprised 60 Vbeta and 13 Jbeta primers. Here immunoSEQ multiplex PCR was the method, and the copy in TCRdb shows in-frame clones only, minus some. The data hold around 130,000 clones, with 65% to 80% observed a single time. The table lists this clone with a few counts. Its antigen is still unknown. Germline V gene data show CDR1 as MRHNA and CDR2 as SNTAGT. The CDR3 spans 16 residues. V dropped 10 bases and J dropped 5; count of bases not matched to a gene: 17. Study-wide results and limits: High sensitivity and specificity were reportedly achieved when the classifier diagnosed cytomegalovirus status. Later analysis revealed greater clonal expansion in HLA-associated TCR beta chains than in equally common others. According to an earlier analysis, most TCR beta V segments yielded productive rearrangements about 87% or about 30% of the time.

This receptor was taken from a middle-aged woman in good health and CMV-seronegative. The sample comprised PBMCs. The chain joins TRBV6-4 to TRBJ2-7, with 10 bases identical to TRBD2. CDR3 bases: TGTGCCATTGATGGGCTAGCGGGAGAGTTCGGGAACGAGCAGTACTTC. Protein: CAIDGLAGEFGNEQYF.